Below, 29 T cell receptor beta chains from the same sample are listed, as sequenced in a study of blood T cell repertoires in COVID-19. Produced via immunoSEQ multiplex PCR; TCRdb's table is partial and in-frame only. The data contain roughly 150,000 clones, approximately 88% of them seen just once; the ten biggest clones take up more than 4.5%. Specimen: PBMCs or T cells enriched from blood (not recorded which). These receptors originate from a man in his 70s who had been exposed to COVID-19.

This chain uses TRBV19 with TRBJ1-1; D is possibly TRBD1 (6 bases). The CDR3 runs 16 residues. The V gene's germline CDR1 is LNHDA and CDR2 SQIVND (reference sequence). Trimming removed 5 bases from V and 2 bases from J, with 18 bases in between. CDR3 in DNA: TGTGCCAGTAGTCATCGGTCGATTGGGGGCAACACTGAAGCTTTCTTT. It yields the protein CASSHRSIGGNTEAFF.

The chain employs TRBV19 and TRBJ2-7; 8 bases match TRBD1. The trim removed 5 bases at V and 3 bases at J, leaving 9 bases unmatched. In germline, CDR1 is LNHDA, CDR2 SQIVND (reference sequence). The CDR3 is 15 amino acids. The CDR3 region has the DNA TGTGCCAGTAGTCCTCGGACAGGGAATAACTACGAGCAGTACTTC. Residues: CASSPRTGNNYEQYF. Full variable domain (remainder filled in from reference TRBV19 and TRBJ2-7): DGGITQSPKYLFRKEGQNVTLSCEQNLNHDAMYWYRQDPGQGLRLIYYSQIVNDFQKGDIAEGYSVSREKKESFPLTVTSAQKNPTAFYLCASSPRTGNNYEQYFGPGTRLTVT.

This chain links TRBV28 with TRBJ1-6; 8 nucleotides match TRBD1. The V gene end was trimmed by 7 bases and the J gene end by 6 bases; junction bases not matched to a gene: 8. The CDR3 length is 15 residues. The germline V gene encodes CDR1 MDHEN and CDR2 SYDVKM. CDR3 residues: CASTLDRVLNSPLHF. CDR3 in DNA: TGTGCCAGCACCCTGGACAGGGTCCTTAATTCACCCCTCCACTTT.

The chain combines TRBV28 with TRBJ2-1; maybe TRBD1 (5 bases). Germline V gene data show CDR1 as MDHEN and CDR2 as SYDVKM. Trimming took 6 bases from V and 6 from J, leaving 21 bases between them. This CDR3 region has 16 residues. The CDR3 DNA is TGTGCCAGCAGAACCATTCAGGGATCTTGGGGCAATGAGCAGTTCTTC. Its translation is CASRTIQGSWGNEQFF.

The genes are TRBV19 and TRBJ1-5; D might be TRBD1 (6 bases). V gave up 5 bases and J gave up 7 bases, with 18 bases separating them. The CDR3 consists of 15 residues. CDR1 is LNHDA, CDR2 SQIVND, per germline (reference sequence). The CDR3 spells CASSEGGGGMQPQHF. DNA of the CDR3: TGTGCCAGTAGTGAGGGAGGGGGAGGAATGCAGCCCCAGCATTTT.

V is TRBV10-1 and J is TRBJ2-3, with D maybe TRBD1 (5 bases). Looked up from germline, CDR1 is WNHNN and CDR2 is SYGVQD (reference sequence). The CDR3 runs 15 residues. V was trimmed by 3 bases and J by 2 bases, leaving 12 bases between them. The DNA for the CDR3 is TGCGCCAGCAGTGAAAGCTACAGGACCACAGATACGCAGTATTTT. Its protein product is CASSESYRTTDTQYF.

The CDR3: CASSQSGQVYGYTF. Here the CDR3 DNA reads TGCGCCAGCAGCCAATCGGGACAAGTATATGGCTACACCTTC. The rearrangement joins TRBV4-1 to TRBJ1-2, with a possible D match to TRBD1 (6 bases). This CDR3 is built from 14 residues. With 2 bases removed from V and 5 bases from J, the gap between germline ends came to 12 bases. The germline V gene has CDR1 MGHRA and CDR2 YSYEKL.

The CDR3: CASSATSGAGVANEQFF. Here the CDR3 DNA reads TGTGCCAGCAGTGCGACGTCGGGAGCGGGAGTAGCAAATGAGCAGTTCTTC. V usage is TRBV27 and J usage is TRBJ2-1; TRBD2 agrees at 8 bases. The ends lost 5 bases at V and 7 bases at J; junction bases unmatched: 16. The CDR3 extends over 17 amino acids. Germline V gene sequence: CDR1 MNHEY, CDR2 SMNVEV (reference sequence).

V usage is TRBV11-2 and J usage is TRBJ1-2, with D possibly being TRBD1 (5 bases). V was trimmed by 5 bases and J by 3 bases, leaving 16 bases between them. The germline CDR1 and CDR2 sequences are SGHAT and FQNNGV. The CDR3 contains 15 residues. The CDR3: CASSPSVRTHYGYTF. As DNA, the CDR3 is TGTGCCAGCAGCCCAAGTGTCCGGACACACTATGGCTACACCTTC.

V usage is TRBV2 and J usage is TRBJ2-7, with 7 bases fitting TRBD2. CDR1 is SNHLY and CDR2 is FYNNEI in the germline V gene. The CDR3 sequence is 12 residues long. CDR3 sequence reads: CASWDYSYEQYF. In DNA, the CDR3 is TGTGCAAGCTGGGACTACTCCTACGAGCAGTACTTC.

The chain combines TRBV7-2 with TRBJ2-7; 11 bases align to TRBD2. The CDR3 consists of 18 residues. Germline CDR1 SGHTA, CDR2 FQGNSA. J gave up 1 base and V 5 bases, and 13 bases lay outside the gene matches. The CDR3 nucleotides are TGTGCCAGCAGCCCCTTCGGACTAGCGGGCCTTTTTTCCTACGAGCAGTACTTC. It yields the protein CASSPFGLAGLFSYEQYF. Together with reference TRBV7-2 and TRBJ2-7, the CDR3 gives the full variable domain: GAGVSQSPSNKVTEKGKDVELRCDPISGHTALYWYRQSLGQGLEFLIYFQGNSAPDKSGLPSDRFSAERTGGSVSTLTIQRTQQEDSAVYLCASSPFGLAGLFSYEQYFGPGTRLTVT.

The chain links TRBV6-5 to TRBJ2-3; D remains unclear. V lost 4 bases and J 2 bases, leaving 4 bases between the germline ends. Germline-derived CDR1 and CDR2 are MNHEY and SVGAGI. There are 12 residues in the CDR3. In DNA, the CDR3 is TGTGCCAGCAGTTCAAACACAGATACGCAGTATTTT. Its translation is CASSSNTDTQYF.

The chain recombines TRBV18 with TRBJ1-5, with 7 bases matching TRBD1. The CDR3 is 14 residues long. Losses at the gene ends were 5 bases for V and 6 bases for J; bases not matched to a gene: 7. Germline CDR1 reads KGHSH; CDR2 reads LQKENI. The CDR3 loop reads CASSTTGQGQPQHF. The CDR3, as DNA: TGTGCCAGCTCAACGACAGGGCAGGGTCAGCCCCAGCATTTT.

V gene TRBV5-4 combines with J gene TRBJ1-6; D call uncertain. The CDR3 has 15 amino acids. CDR1 and CDR2 from the germline V gene are SGHNT and YYREEE (reference sequence). The ends were cut back, 0 bases at V and 5 bases at J, with 9 bases in the middle. CDR3 nucleotides: TGTGCCAGCAGCTTGGCAGTCCGGGATAATTCACCCCTCCACTTT. Translating it yields CASSLAVRDNSPLHF.

The chain employs TRBV15 and TRBJ2-7, with 13 bases lining up with TRBD2. V dropped 0 bases and J dropped 3; count of bases not matched to a gene: 5. Germline CDR1 and CDR2: LNHNV and YYDKDF (reference sequence). The CDR3 consists of 17 residues. Here the CDR3 reads CATSRDRGTSGNYEQYF. DNA for the CDR3: TGTGCCACCAGCAGAGATCGGGGGACTAGCGGGAACTACGAGCAGTACTTC.

The chain recombines TRBV29-1 with TRBJ2-1, with D possibly TRBD1 on 5 matching bases. Trimming left V 4 bases short and J 10 bases short, with 14 bases between. Germline lookup yields CDR1 SQVTM and CDR2 ANQGSEA. This CDR3 region has 12 residues. The CDR3 DNA sequence: TGCAGCGTTGTATGGACAACTCCGGAGCAGTTCTTC. It specifies CSVVWTTPEQFF.

Only a few counts were recorded for this clone. The chain links TRBV29-1 to TRBJ1-6; 8 bases match TRBD1. This CDR3 is built from 13 residues. Germline V gives CDR1 SQVTM, CDR2 ANQGSEA. Germline trimming cut 7 bases from V and 6 bases from J; bases unmatched to any gene: 5. CDR3 in amino acids: CSARGLGNSPLHF. The CDR3 nucleotides are TGCAGCGCCAGGGGGCTCGGTAATTCACCCCTCCACTTT.

This chain joins TRBV7-2 and TRBJ2-3; D may be TRBD1 (6 bases). Germline V gene lookup returns CDR1 SGHTA and CDR2 FQGNSA. The V and J ends lost 1 base and 3 bases respectively, with 8 bases between them. The CDR3 sequence is 14 residues long. CDR3 bases: TGTGCCAGCAGCTTAGGAAGGGGGACAGATACGCAGTATTTT. Translated: CASSLGRGTDTQYF.

This clone was observed a handful of times. V gene TRBV6-2 or TRBV6-3 combines with J gene TRBJ2-7; 7 nucleotides match TRBD1. The CDR3 runs to 15 residues. In germline, CDR1 is MNHEY, CDR2 SVGEGT. The J segment lost 1 base and the V segment lost 4 bases, leaving 7 bases of the junction unmatched. The CDR3 DNA is TGTGCCAGCAGTTCTTGGACAGGCGGATCCTACGAGCAGTACTTC. Translating gives CASSSWTGGSYEQYF.

The rearrangement uses TRBV3-1 (or the pseudogene TRBV3-2) and TRBJ1-4; 8 nucleotides align to TRBD1. The CDR3 runs to 17 residues. Germline loops: CDR1 LGHDT, CDR2 YNNKEL (reference sequence). V was pared by 0 bases and J by 5 bases, with 8 bases of the junction left unmatched. The CDR3 DNA reads TGTGCCAGCAGCCAAGATGGGCGGGACAGGTGGAATGAAAAACTGTTTTTT. Its protein is CASSQDGRDRWNEKLFF.

The V and J genes are TRBV11-1 and TRBJ2-2, with D tentatively TRBD2 (6 bases). The germline V gene has CDR1 SGHAT and CDR2 FQDESV (reference sequence). This CDR3 contains 14 residues. Trimming stripped 7 bases from V and 1 base from J, with 10 bases between. The CDR3 DNA is TGTGCCAGCACCTACGGGGGGAACACCGGGGAGCTGTTTTTT. Residues: CASTYGGNTGELFF.

This clone was observed a few times. The V and J genes are TRBV18 and TRBJ2-2; TRBD1 is a possible D gene (5 bases). V was clipped by 0 bases and J by 6 bases, with 11 bases between them. Per germline, CDR1 KGHSH and CDR2 LQKENI. This CDR3 is 15 amino acids long. The CDR3 DNA is TGTGCCAGCTCACCACCGAGCAGGGCCGCCGGGGAGCTGTTTTTT. It codes for CASSPPSRAAGELFF.

The genes are TRBV30 and TRBJ2-7; TRBD1 matches at 8 bases. CDR1 is GTSNPN and CDR2 is SVGIG in the germline V gene (reference sequence). After removal of 2 bases from V and 2 bases from J, the junction contained 5 bases not matched to a gene. CDR3 length: 14 amino acids. The CDR3 sequence: CAWSKAGGPYEQYF. Here the CDR3 DNA reads TGTGCCTGGAGTAAGGCAGGGGGCCCCTACGAGCAGTACTTC.

The chain combines TRBV25-1 with TRBJ1-2; D ambiguous. CDR1 is MGHDK and CDR2 is SYGVNS in the germline V gene. Trimming cost V 5 bases and J 6 bases, with 10 bases left between them. The CDR3 runs to 12 residues. CDR3 nucleotide sequence: TGTGCCAGCAGTCAGTCAGGCCATGGCTACACCTTC. Protein sequence: CASSQSGHGYTF.

Points on this clone: This sample also contains other DNA sequences that code for the same CDR3. V is TRBV27 and J is TRBJ2-3; TRBD2 aligns across 7 bases. Germline loops: CDR1 MNHEY, CDR2 SMNVEV (reference sequence). The CDR3 has 15 residues. J gave up 1 base and V 2 bases, and 3 bases lay outside the gene matches. The CDR3 bases are TGTGCCAGCAGTTTACAGCGGGGTGGCACAGATACGCAGTATTTT. This sequence encodes CASSLQRGGTDTQYF.

This clone occurred once. The chain carries TRBV11-2 and TRBJ1-6; possibly TRBD1 for D (6 bases). Germline values: CDR1 SGHAT, CDR2 FQNNGV. V lost 0 bases and J 10 bases, leaving 13 bases between the germline ends. CDR3 size: 15 residues. The CDR3 here is CASSLDLAGTSPLHF. The CDR3 DNA reads as TGTGCCAGCAGCTTAGATCTAGCAGGGACATCACCCCTCCACTTT.

The V call is TRBV2, the J call TRBJ1-1; 10 nucleotides agree with TRBD1. J lost 6 bases, V lost 2 bases, and 3 bases had no gene match. The germline gives CDR1 SNHLY, CDR2 FYNNEI. The CDR3 covers 14 residues. The CDR3 sequence: CASSEWDRGPEAFF. Written as DNA, the CDR3 is TGTGCCAGCAGTGAATGGGACAGGGGACCTGAAGCTTTCTTT.

J is TRBJ2-5 and V is TRBV12-3 or TRBV12-4; TRBD2 matches 7 bases. This CDR3 is built from 12 residues. Trimming at V came to 8 bases and at J to 3 bases, leaving 3 bases not matched to a gene. The CDR3 is CASGTTKETQYF. DNA of the CDR3: TGTGCCAGCGGGACTACCAAAGAGACCCAGTACTTC.

The chain combines TRBV3-1 (or the pseudogene TRBV3-2) with TRBJ1-2, with 11 bases identical to TRBD1. The CDR3 has 14 residues. The V segment lost 1 base and the J segment 8 bases; nucleotides outside the gene matches: 3. CDR1 and CDR2 (germline): LGHDT, YNNKEL (reference sequence). The CDR3 DNA reads as TGTGCCAGCAGCCAAGGGGACAGGGGGAAGGGCTACACCTTC. It is translated as CASSQGDRGKGYTF.